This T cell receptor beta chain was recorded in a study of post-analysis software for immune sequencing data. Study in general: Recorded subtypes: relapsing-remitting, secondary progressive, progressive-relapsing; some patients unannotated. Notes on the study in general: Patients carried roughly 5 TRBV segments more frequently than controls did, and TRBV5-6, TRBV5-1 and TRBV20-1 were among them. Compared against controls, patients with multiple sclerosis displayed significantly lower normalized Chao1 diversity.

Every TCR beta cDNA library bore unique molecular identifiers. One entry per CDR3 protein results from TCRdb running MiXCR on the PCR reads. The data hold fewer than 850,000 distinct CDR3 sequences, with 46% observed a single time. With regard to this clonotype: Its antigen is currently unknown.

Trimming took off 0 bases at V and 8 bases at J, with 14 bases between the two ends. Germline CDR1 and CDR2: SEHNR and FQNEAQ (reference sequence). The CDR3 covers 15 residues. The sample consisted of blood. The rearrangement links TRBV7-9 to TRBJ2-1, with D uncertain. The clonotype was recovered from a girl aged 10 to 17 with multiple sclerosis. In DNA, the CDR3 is TGTGCCAGCAGCTTAGCAGATAAGAGGCAATATGAGCAGTTCTTC. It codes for CASSLADKRQYEQFF.